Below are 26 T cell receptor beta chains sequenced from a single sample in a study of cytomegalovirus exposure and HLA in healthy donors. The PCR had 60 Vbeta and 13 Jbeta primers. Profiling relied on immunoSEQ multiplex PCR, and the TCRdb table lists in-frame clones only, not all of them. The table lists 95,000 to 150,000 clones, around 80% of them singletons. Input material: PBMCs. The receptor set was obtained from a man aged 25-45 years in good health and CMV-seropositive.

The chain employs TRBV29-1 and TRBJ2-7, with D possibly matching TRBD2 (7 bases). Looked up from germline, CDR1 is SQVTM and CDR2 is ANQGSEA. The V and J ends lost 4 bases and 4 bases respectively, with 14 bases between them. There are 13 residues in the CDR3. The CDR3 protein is CSVGRGAPYEQYF. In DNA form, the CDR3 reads TGCAGCGTTGGTCGGGGGGCACCATACGAGCAGTACTTC.

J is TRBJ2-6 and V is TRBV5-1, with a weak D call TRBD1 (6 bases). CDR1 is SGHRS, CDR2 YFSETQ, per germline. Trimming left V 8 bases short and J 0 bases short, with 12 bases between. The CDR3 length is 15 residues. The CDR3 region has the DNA TGCGCCAGTTCCAGGGGCAGCTCTGGGGCCAACGTCCTGACTTTC. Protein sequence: CASSRGSSGANVLTF.

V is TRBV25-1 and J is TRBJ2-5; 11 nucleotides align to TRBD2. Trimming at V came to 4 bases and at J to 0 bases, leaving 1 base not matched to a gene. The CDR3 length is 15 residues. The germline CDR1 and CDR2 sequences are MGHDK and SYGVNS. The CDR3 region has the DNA TGTGCCAGCAGTGTGACTAGCGGGAACCAAGAGACCCAGTACTTC. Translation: CASSVTSGNQETQYF.

Here the CDR3 DNA reads TGCGCCAGCAGCTTGGCCAGGCCTAGCGGGAATATATACGGGGAGCTGTTTTTT. Its translation: CASSLARPSGNIYGELFF. This chain links TRBV5-1 with TRBJ2-2, with 9 bases that match TRBD2. CDR1 SGHRS and CDR2 YFSETQ come from the germline V gene. J was trimmed by 7 bases and V by 0 bases; bases with no gene match: 13. The CDR3 is 18 residues long.

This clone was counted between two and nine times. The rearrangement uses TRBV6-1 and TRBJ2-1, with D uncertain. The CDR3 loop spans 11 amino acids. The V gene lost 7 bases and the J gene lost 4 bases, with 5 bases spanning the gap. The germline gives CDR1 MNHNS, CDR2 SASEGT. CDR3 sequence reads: CASTQYNEQFF. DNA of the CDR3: TGTGCCAGCACCCAATACAATGAGCAGTTCTTC.

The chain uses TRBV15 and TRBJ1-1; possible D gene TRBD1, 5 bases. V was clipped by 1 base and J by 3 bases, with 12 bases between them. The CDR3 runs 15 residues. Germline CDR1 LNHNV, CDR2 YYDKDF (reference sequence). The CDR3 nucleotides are TGTGCCACCAGCAGAGTTTGGTGGGGGGACACTGAAGCTTTCTTT. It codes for CATSRVWWGDTEAFF.

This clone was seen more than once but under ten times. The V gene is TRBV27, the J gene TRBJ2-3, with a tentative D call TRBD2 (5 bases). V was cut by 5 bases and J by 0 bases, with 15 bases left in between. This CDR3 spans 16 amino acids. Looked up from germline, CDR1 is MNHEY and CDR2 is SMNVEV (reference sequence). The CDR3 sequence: CASSRPGVVSTDTQYF. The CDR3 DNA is TGTGCCAGCAGTAGGCCCGGGGTCGTTAGCACAGATACGCAGTATTTT.

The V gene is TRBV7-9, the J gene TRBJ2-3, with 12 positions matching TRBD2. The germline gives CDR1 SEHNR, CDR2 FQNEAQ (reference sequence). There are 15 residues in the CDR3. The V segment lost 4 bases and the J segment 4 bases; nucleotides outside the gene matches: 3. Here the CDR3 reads CASSSSGRAPDTQYF. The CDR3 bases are TGTGCCAGCAGCTCTAGCGGGAGGGCCCCAGATACGCAGTATTTT. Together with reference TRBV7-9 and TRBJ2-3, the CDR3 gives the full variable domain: DTGVSQNPRHKITKRGQNVTFRCDPISEHNRLYWYRQTLGQGPEFLTYFQNEAQLEKSRLLSDRFSAERPKGSFSTLEIQRTEQGDSAMYLCASSSSGRAPDTQYFGPGTRLTVL.

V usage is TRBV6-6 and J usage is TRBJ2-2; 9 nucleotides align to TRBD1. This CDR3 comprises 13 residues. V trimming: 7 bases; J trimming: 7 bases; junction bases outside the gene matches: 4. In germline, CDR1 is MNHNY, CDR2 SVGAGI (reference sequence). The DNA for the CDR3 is TGTGCCAGCAACGACAGGGGGGTCGGGGAGCTGTTTTTT. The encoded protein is CASNDRGVGELFF.

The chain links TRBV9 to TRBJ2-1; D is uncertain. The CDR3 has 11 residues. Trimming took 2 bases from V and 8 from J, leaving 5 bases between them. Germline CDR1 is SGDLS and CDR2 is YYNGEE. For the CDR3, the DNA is TGTGCCAGCAGCGTGCGAGATGAGCAGTTCTTC. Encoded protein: CASSVRDEQFF.

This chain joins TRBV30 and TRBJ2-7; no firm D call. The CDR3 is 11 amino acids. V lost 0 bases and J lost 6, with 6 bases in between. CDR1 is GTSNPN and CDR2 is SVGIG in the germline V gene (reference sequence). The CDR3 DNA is TGTGCCTGGAGTGTAGCCGTCGAGCAGTACTTC. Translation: CAWSVAVEQYF.

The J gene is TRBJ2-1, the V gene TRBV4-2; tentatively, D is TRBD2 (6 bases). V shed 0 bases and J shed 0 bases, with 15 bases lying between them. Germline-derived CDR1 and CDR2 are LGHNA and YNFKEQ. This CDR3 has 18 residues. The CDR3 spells CASSQDASVTTSYNEQFF. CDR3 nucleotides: TGTGCCAGCAGCCAAGATGCTAGCGTGACCACCTCCTACAATGAGCAGTTCTTC.

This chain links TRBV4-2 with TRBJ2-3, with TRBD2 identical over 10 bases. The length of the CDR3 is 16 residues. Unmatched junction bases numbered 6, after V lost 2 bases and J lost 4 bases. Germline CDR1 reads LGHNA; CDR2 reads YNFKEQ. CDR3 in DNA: TGTGCCAGCAGCCAAAAGGCTAGCGGGAGTCCAGATACGCAGTATTTT. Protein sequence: CASSQKASGSPDTQYF.

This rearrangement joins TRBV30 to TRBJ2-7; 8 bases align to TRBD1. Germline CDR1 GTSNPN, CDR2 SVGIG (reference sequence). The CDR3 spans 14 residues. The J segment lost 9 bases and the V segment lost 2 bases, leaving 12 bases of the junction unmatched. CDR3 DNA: TGTGCCTGGAGTAGGTTGGACAGGGAGGATGGGCAGTACTTC. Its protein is CAWSRLDREDGQYF.

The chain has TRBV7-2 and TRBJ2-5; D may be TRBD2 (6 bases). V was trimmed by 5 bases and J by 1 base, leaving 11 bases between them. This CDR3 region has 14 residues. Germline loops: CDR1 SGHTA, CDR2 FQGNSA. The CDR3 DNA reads TGTGCCAGCAGCCCGCGGGACCCCCAAGAGACCCAGTACTTC. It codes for CASSPRDPQETQYF.

CDR3 sequence: CASSPPRPPLAYEQYF. CDR3 coding DNA: TGTGCCAGCAGCCCCCCTAGGCCACCTCTGGCCTACGAGCAGTACTTC. The V call is TRBV28, the J call TRBJ2-7; D is unresolved. CDR1 is MDHEN and CDR2 is SYDVKM in the germline V gene. This CDR3 is built from 16 residues. V lost 6 bases and J 2 bases, leaving 20 bases between the germline ends.

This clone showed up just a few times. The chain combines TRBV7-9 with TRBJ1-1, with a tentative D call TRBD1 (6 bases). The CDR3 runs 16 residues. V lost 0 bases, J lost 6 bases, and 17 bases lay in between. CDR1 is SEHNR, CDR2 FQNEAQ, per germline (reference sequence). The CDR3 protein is CASSLALGTIRPEAFF. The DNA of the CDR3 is TGTGCCAGCAGCTTAGCGCTTGGGACAATTAGACCTGAAGCTTTCTTT.

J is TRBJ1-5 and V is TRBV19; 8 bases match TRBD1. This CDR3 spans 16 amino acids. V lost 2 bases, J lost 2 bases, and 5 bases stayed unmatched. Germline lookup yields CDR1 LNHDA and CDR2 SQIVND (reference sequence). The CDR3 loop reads CASSISGQGRNQPQHF. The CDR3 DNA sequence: TGTGCCAGTAGTATATCCGGACAGGGACGCAATCAGCCCCAGCATTTT. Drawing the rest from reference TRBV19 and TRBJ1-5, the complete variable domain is DGGITQSPKYLFRKEGQNVTLSCEQNLNHDAMYWYRQDPGQGLRLIYYSQIVNDFQKGDIAEGYSVSREKKESFPLTVTSAQKNPTAFYLCASSISGQGRNQPQHFGDGTRLSIL.

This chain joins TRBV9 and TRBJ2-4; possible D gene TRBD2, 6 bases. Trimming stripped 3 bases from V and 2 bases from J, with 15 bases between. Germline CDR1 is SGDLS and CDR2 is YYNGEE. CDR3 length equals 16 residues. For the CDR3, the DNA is TGTGCCAGCAGCGAGAACCCGGACTATCCCAAAAACATTCAGTACTTC. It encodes CASSENPDYPKNIQYF.

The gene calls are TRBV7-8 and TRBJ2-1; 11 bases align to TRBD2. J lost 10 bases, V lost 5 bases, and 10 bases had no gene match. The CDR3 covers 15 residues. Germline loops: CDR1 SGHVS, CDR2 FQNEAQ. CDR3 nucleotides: TGTGCCAGCAGCACAAGACTAGCGGGGACAGAAGAGCAGTTCTTC. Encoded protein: CASSTRLAGTEEQFF. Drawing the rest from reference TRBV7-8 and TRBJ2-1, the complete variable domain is GAGVSQSPRYKVAKRGQDVALRCDPISGHVSLFWYQQALGQGPEFLTYFQNEAQLDKSGLPSDRFFAERPEGSVSTLKIQRTQQEDSAVYLCASSTRLAGTEEQFFGPGTRLTVL.

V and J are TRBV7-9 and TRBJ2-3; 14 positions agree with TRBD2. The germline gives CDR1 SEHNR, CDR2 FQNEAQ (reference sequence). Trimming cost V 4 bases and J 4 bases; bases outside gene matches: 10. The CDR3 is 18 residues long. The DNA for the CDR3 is TGTGCCAGCAGCTACCTTTCGGGACTAGCGGGAGCGGCAGATACGCAGTATTTT. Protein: CASSYLSGLAGAADTQYF.

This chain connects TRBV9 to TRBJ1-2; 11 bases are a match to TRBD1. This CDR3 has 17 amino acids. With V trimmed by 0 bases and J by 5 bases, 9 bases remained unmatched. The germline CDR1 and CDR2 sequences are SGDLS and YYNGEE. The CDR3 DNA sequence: TGTGCCAGCAGCGTAGGCCCCGCGGGACAGGGGGGTTATGGCTACACCTTC. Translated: CASSVGPAGQGGYGYTF.

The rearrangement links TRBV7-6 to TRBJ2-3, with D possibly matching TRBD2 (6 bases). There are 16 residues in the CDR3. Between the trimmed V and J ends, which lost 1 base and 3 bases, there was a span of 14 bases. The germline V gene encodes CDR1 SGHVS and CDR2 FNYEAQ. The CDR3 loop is CASSLESGLGTDTQYF. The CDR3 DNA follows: TGTGCCAGCAGCTTAGAATCGGGACTCGGGACAGATACGCAGTATTTT.

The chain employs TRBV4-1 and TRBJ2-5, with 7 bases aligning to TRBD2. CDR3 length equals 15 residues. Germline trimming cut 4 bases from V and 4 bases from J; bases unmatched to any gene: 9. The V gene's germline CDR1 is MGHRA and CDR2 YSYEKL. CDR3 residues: CASSLLAGVVETQYF. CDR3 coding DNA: TGCGCCAGCAGCCTCTTGGCGGGAGTGGTAGAGACCCAGTACTTC.

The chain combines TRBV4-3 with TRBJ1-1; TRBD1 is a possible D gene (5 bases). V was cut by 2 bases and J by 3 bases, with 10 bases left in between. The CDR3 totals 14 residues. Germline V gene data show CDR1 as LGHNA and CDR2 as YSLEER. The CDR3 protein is CASSQRGSDTEAFF. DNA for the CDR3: TGCGCCAGCAGCCAAAGGGGTAGTGACACTGAAGCTTTCTTT.

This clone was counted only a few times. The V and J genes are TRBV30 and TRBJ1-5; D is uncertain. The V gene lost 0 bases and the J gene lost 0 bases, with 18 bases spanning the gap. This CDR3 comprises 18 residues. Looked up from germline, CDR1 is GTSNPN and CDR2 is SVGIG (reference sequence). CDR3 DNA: TGTGCCTGGAGTGTACGCGGAAAAAAACGGCATAGCAATCAGCCCCAGCATTTT. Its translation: CAWSVRGKKRHSNQPQHF.